These 4 T cell receptor beta chains originate from one sample sequenced in a study of blood T cell repertoires in COVID-19. Generated by immunoSEQ multiplex PCR, the TCRdb table keeps only in-frame clones and is missing some. Among under 30,000 clones listed, roughly 88% were seen once. Material for sequencing was peripheral blood. The receptors were gathered from a woman older than 75 with active or convalescent COVID-19.

This chain joins TRBV18 and TRBJ1-1, with D maybe TRBD1 (5 bases). Trimming removed 2 bases from V and 1 base from J, with 14 bases in between. The CDR3 runs to 16 residues. Germline-derived CDR1 and CDR2 are KGHSH and LQKENI. This chain's CDR3 is CASSPLVRQRNTEAFF. CDR3 in DNA: TGTGCCAGCTCACCATTGGTCAGACAGCGGAACACTGAAGCTTTCTTT.

The chain is built from TRBV18 and TRBJ2-5; D remains ambiguous. V lost 2 bases, J lost 2 bases, and 9 bases lay in between. Germline lookup yields CDR1 KGHSH and CDR2 LQKENI. The CDR3 sequence is 14 residues long. CDR3 sequence: CASSPMSPQETQYF. The CDR3 nucleotides are TGTGCCAGCTCACCAATGTCCCCGCAAGAGACCCAGTACTTC.

J is TRBJ2-1 and V is TRBV5-6; D might be TRBD1 (6 bases). V lost 6 bases to trimming and J lost 8 bases, with 21 bases between them. This CDR3 has 15 amino acids. Germline lookup yields CDR1 SGHDT and CDR2 YYEEEE. This chain's CDR3 is CASTLPGVRGDEQFF. CDR3 in DNA: TGTGCCAGCACCCTACCGGGTGTCAGGGGCGATGAGCAGTTCTTC. The full variable domain, its missing parts supplied by reference TRBV5-6 and TRBJ2-1, is DAGVTQSPTHLIKTRGQQVTLRCSPKSGHDTVSWYQQALGQGPQFIFQYYEEEERQRGNFPDRFSGHQFPNYSSELNVNALLLGDSALYLCASTLPGVRGDEQFFGPGTRLTVL.

The rearrangement uses TRBV7-9 and TRBJ2-2; no clear D gene. This CDR3 has 11 amino acids. The germline V gene has CDR1 SEHNR and CDR2 FQNEAQ (reference sequence). The V gene lost 5 bases and the J gene lost 5 bases, with 3 bases spanning the gap. The CDR3 loop reads CASSVTGELFF. CDR3 nucleotide sequence: TGTGCCAGCAGCGTAACCGGGGAGCTGTTTTTT.